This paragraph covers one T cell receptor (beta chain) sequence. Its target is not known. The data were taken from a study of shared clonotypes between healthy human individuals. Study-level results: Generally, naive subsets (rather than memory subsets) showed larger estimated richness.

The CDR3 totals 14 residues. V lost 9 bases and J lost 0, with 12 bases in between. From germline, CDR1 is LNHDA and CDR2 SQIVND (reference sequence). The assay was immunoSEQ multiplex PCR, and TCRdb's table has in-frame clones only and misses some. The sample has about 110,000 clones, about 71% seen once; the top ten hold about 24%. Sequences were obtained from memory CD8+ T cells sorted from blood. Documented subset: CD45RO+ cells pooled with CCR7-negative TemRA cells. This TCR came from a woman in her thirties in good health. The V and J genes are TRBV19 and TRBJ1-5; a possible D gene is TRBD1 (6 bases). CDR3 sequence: CASTGSSSNQPQHF. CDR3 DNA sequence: TGTGCCAGCACAGGGAGCAGTAGCAATCAGCCCCAGCATTTT.